The T cell receptor (beta chain) under discussion was sequenced for a study of identical twins. This clonotype was counted only a few times. TCRdb used MiXCR to reprocess the 5' RACE reads, holding one entry per CDR3 protein. The sample shows 1.5 million to 2 million distinct CDR3 sequences, roughly a third of them seen only once. V was cut by 8 bases and J by 0 bases, with 10 bases left in between. The germline V gene has CDR1 MNHNY and CDR2 SVGAGI (reference sequence). The CDR3 is 13 residues long. This sequence joins TRBV6-6 and TRBJ1-1; a possible D gene is TRBD1 (5 bases). Material: cord blood. The receptor comes from a newborn girl in good health. The CDR3 nucleotides are TGTGCCAGCCAGGGCCGCATGAACACTGAAGCTTTCTTT. Its translation is CASQGRMNTEAFF.